This T cell receptor (beta chain) was recorded in a study of T cells in Graves' hyperthyroidism and ophthalmopathy. Note on this clonotype: A clone one base away is much larger, so this may be a read error.

The study included ophthalmopathy patients with Clinical Activity Score at least 3, NOSPECS grade at least 4 and duration under 3 months. Pregnant or lactating patients were excluded, as were those with uncontrolled infection or other autoimmune disease. The CDR3 length is 14 residues. Germline V CDR1 and CDR2: MDHEN, SYDVKM. The TCR beta CDR3 regions underwent amplification using RNA transcripts as the source. The TCR CDR3 first-round RT-PCR relied on the HTBI primer set. TCRdb re-analysed the multiplex PCR reads in MiXCR, keeping a single row per CDR3 protein. The data contain around 520,000 distinct CDR3 sequences, around a quarter of them seen just once; the ten biggest clones take up 10% to 12%.

Input material: blood. This chain links TRBV28 with TRBJ1-5; D not certain. The source of this sequence is a woman between 25 and 40 years old with Graves' ophthalmopathy. The CDR3 DNA reads TGTGCCAGCAGTTGGGGTCATAGCAATCAGCCCCGGCATTTT. It is translated as CASSWGHSNQPRHF. Complete variable domain (other parts from reference TRBV28 and TRBJ1-5): DVKVTQSSRYLVKRTGEKVFLECVQDMDHENMFWYRQDPGLGLRLIYFSYDVKMKEKGDIPEGYSVSREKKERFSLILESASTNQTSMYLCASSWGHSNQPRHFGDGTRLSIL.